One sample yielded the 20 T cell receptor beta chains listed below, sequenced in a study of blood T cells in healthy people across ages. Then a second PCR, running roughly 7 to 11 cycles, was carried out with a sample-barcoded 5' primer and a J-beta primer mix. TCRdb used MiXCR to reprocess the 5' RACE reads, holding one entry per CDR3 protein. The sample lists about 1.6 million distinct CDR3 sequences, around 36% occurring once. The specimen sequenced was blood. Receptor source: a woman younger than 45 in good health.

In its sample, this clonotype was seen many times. The CDR3 reads CASSFRREYNEQFF. The CDR3, as DNA: TGTGCCAGCAGCTTTCGGCGCGAATACAATGAGCAGTTCTTC. The chain carries TRBV11-2 and TRBJ2-1; no clear D. The ends were cut back, 3 bases at V and 4 bases at J, with 10 bases in the middle. The CDR3 is made up of 14 amino acids. Germline V gives CDR1 SGHAT, CDR2 FQNNGV.

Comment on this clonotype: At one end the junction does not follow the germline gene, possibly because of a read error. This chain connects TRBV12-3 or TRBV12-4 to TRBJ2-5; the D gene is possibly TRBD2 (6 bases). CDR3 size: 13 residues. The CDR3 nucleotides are TGTACCAGCAGTCCGGGGGACCAGGCGGCCCAGTACTTC. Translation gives CTSSPGDQAAQYF.

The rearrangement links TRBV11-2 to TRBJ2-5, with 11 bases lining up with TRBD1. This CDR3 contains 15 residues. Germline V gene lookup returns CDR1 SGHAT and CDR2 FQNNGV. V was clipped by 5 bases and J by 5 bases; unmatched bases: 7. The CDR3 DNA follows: TGTGCCAGCAGCCAAGGGGACAGGGGGTCGGAGACCCAGTACTTC. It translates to CASSQGDRGSETQYF.

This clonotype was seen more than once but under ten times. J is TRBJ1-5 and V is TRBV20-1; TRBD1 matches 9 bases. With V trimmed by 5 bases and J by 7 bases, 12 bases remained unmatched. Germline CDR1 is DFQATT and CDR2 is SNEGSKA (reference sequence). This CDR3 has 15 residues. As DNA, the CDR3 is TGCAGTGCTGGGTGGGACAGGGAATGGGAACAGCCCCAGCATTTT. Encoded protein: CSAGWDREWEQPQHF.

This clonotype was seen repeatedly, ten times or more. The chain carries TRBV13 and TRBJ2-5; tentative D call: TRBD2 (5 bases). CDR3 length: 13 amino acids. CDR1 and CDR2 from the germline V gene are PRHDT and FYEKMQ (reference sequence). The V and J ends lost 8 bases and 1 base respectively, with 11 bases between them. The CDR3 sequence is CASGEAAQETQYF. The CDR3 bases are TGTGCCAGCGGGGAAGCGGCCCAAGAGACCCAGTACTTC.

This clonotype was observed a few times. CDR3 sequence reads: CASSLSRVEGDEQYF. The CDR3 DNA reads as TGTGCCAGCAGTTTATCCAGGGTAGAAGGAGACGAGCAGTACTTC. The chain couples TRBV27 to TRBJ2-7; the D gene is possibly TRBD1 (5 bases). V gave up 0 bases and J gave up 5 bases, with 14 bases separating them. Germline V gene data show CDR1 as MNHEY and CDR2 as SMNVEV (reference sequence). The CDR3 sequence is 15 residues long.

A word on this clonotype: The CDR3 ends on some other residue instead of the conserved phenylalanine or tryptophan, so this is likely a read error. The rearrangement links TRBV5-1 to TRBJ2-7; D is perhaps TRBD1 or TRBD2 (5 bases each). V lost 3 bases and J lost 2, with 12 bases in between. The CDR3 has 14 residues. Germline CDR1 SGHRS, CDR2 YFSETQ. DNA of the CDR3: TGCGCCAGCAGCTCGGGGCCAGATGCCTACGAGCAGTACTGC. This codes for CASSSGPDAYEQYC.

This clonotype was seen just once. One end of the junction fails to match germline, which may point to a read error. CDR3 amino acids: CAGSFAGGEQFF. CDR3 DNA: TGTGCCGGCAGTTTCGCGGGTGGTGAGCAGTTCTTC. The chain joins TRBV12-3 or TRBV12-4 to TRBJ2-1; the D gene is possibly TRBD2 (5 bases). This CDR3 is built from 12 residues.

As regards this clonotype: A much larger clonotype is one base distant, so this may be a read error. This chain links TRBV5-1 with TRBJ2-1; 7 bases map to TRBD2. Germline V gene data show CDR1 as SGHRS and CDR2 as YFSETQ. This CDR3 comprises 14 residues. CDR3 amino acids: CASSSSGPGNERFF. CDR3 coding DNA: TGCGCCAGCAGCAGTAGCGGGCCGGGGAATGAGCGGTTCTTC.

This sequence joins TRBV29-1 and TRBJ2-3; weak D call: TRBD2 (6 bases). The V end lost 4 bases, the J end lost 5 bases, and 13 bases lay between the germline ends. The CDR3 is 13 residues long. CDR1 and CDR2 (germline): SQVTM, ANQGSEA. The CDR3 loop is CSVVGGVKDTQYF. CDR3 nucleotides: TGCAGCGTTGTCGGCGGGGTTAAAGATACGCAGTATTTT.

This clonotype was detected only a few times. CDR3: CASSDSGGPGDTQYF. In DNA form, the CDR3 reads TGTGCCAGCAGCGATAGCGGGGGCCCGGGTGATACGCAGTATTTT. The chain carries TRBV9 and TRBJ2-3; 9 bases agree with TRBD2. V gave up 3 bases and J gave up 6 bases; unmatched junction bases: 8. The CDR3 is made up of 15 amino acids. Germline CDR1 is SGDLS and CDR2 is YYNGEE.

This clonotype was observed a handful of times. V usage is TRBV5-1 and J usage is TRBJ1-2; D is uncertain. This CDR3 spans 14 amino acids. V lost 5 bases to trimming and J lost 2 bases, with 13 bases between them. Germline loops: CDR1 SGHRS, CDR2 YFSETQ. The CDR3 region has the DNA TGCGCCAGCAGGACGGTGGGCAGAAACTATGGCTACACCTTC. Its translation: CASRTVGRNYGYTF.

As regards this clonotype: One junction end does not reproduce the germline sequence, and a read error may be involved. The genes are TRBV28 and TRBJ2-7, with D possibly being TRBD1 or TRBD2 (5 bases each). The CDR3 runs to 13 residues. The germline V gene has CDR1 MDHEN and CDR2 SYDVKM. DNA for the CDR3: TGTGTCAGCGCCCGGGGCCACGGCTACGAGCAGTACTTC. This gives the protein CVSARGHGYEQYF.

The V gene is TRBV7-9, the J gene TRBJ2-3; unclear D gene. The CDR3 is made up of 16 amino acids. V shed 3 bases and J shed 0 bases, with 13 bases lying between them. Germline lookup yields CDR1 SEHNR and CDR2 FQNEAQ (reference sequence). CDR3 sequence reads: CASSFLGMASTDTQYF. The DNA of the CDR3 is TGTGCCAGCAGCTTCCTGGGGATGGCGAGCACAGATACGCAGTATTTT.

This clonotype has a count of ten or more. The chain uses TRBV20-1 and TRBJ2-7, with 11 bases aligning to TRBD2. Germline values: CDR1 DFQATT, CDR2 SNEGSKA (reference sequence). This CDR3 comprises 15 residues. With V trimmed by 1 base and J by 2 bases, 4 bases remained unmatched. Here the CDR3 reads CSARASSGGTYEQYF. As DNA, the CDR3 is TGCAGTGCTAGAGCCTCTAGCGGGGGGACCTACGAGCAGTACTTC.

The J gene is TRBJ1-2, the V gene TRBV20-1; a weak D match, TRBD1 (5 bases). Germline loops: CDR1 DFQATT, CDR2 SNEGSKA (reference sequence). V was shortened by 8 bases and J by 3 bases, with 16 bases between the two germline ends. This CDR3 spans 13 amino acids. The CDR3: CSTTSWGDYGYTF. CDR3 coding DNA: TGCAGTACTACGTCTTGGGGGGACTATGGCTACACCTTC.

CDR3 sequence (DNA): TGTGCCAGCAGCCCCGGGACTAGCGGGAGTCCTAGGACAGATACGCAGTATTTT. It is translated as CASSPGTSGSPRTDTQYF. This sequence joins TRBV7-3 and TRBJ2-3, with 14 nucleotides matching TRBD2. J gave up 3 bases and V 5 bases, and 10 bases lay outside the gene matches. The CDR3 extends over 18 amino acids. CDR1 and CDR2 (germline): SGHTA, FQGTGA.

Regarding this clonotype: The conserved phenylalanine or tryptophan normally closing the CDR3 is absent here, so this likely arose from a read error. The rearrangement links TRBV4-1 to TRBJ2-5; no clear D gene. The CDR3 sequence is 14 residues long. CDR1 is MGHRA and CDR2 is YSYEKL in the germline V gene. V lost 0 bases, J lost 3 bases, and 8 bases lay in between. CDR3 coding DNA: TGCGCCAGCAGCCAAGAGGGGTCCGAAGAGACCCAGTACGTC. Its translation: CASSQEGSEETQYV.

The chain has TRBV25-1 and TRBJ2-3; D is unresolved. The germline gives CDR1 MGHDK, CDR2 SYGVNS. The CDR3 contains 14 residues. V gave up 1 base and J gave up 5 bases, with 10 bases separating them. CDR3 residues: CASSELSEKDTQYF. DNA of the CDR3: TGTGCCAGCAGTGAATTGTCAGAGAAAGATACGCAGTATTTT. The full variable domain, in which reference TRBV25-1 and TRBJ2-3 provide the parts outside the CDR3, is EADIYQTPRYLVIGTGKKITLECSQTMGHDKMYWYQQDPGMELHLIHYSYGVNSTEKGDLSSESTVSRIRTEHFPLTLESARPSHTSQYLCASSELSEKDTQYFGPGTRLTVL.

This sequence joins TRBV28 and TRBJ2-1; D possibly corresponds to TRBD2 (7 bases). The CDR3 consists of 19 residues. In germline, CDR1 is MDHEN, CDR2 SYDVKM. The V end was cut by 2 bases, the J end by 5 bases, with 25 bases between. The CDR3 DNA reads TGTGCCAGCAGTTTAATAGCTTTGCGGGAGAGGGGACACAACAATGAGCAGTTCTTC. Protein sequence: CASSLIALRERGHNNEQFF.